Below, 18 T cell receptor beta chains from the same sample are listed, as sequenced in a study of CD8 T cells in Susac syndrome. The RNA input was roughly 0.45 to 1 ug, and it was reverse transcribed with random hexamers. TCRdb passed the immunoSEQ multiplex PCR reads through MiXCR, listing each CDR3 protein once. The sample holds about 140,000 distinct CDR3 sequences, 90% to 95% seen once. Sequenced sample: CD4+ T cells from PBMCs. The receptors originated from a human donor with multiple sclerosis.

V gene TRBV20-1 combines with J gene TRBJ2-5; either TRBD1 or TRBD2 may supply D (5 bases each). Germline V lookup: CDR1 DFQATT, CDR2 SNEGSKA (reference sequence). This CDR3 comprises 14 residues. V shed 2 bases and J shed 5 bases, with 15 bases lying between them. The DNA for the CDR3 is TGCAGTGCTAGACATCCGGGACGGATGGAGACCCAGTACTTC. It yields the protein CSARHPGRMETQYF.

This chain joins TRBV9 and TRBJ2-1; TRBD1 or TRBD2 may be the D gene (5 bases each). The CDR3 length is 13 residues. CDR1 SGDLS and CDR2 YYNGEE come from the germline V gene. The V and J ends lost 3 bases and 4 bases respectively, with 8 bases between them. The CDR3 nucleotides are TGTGCCAGCAGCGAGAGGGGTTACAATGAGCAGTTCTTC. This sequence encodes CASSERGYNEQFF.

This chain connects TRBV30 to TRBJ1-1, with 10 nucleotides matching TRBD1. This CDR3 is 15 amino acids long. Germline loops: CDR1 GTSNPN, CDR2 SVGIG (reference sequence). Trimming cost V 5 bases and J 11 bases; bases outside gene matches: 17. The CDR3 region is CAWFGQGGSFSSAFF. CDR3 DNA: TGTGCCTGGTTCGGACAGGGGGGGAGTTTTTCGTCGGCTTTCTTT.

This rearrangement joins TRBV3-1 to TRBJ1-5; D unresolved. Germline V gene data show CDR1 as LGHDT and CDR2 as YNNKEL (reference sequence). Trimming stripped 1 base from V and 7 bases from J, with 5 bases between. This CDR3 is 12 amino acids long. The CDR3 protein is CASSQVRQPQHF. The CDR3 region has the DNA TGTGCCAGCAGCCAAGTAAGGCAGCCCCAGCATTTT.

The chain uses TRBV18 and TRBJ2-7; maybe TRBD1 (6 bases). V lost 0 bases and J lost 0, with 12 bases in between. The CDR3 consists of 16 residues. The germline CDR1 and CDR2 sequences are KGHSH and LQKENI. The CDR3 spells CASSPPAGASSYEQYF. For the CDR3, the DNA is TGTGCCAGCTCACCACCGGCAGGGGCAAGCTCCTACGAGCAGTACTTC.

This chain links TRBV20-1 with TRBJ2-1, with 8 bases identical to TRBD2. The CDR3 sequence is 14 residues long. Germline V lookup: CDR1 DFQATT, CDR2 SNEGSKA (reference sequence). The junction had 9 bases not matched to a gene; V was cut back by 6 bases and J by 5 bases. The CDR3 protein is CSAILAERNNEQFF. CDR3 nucleotide sequence: TGCAGTGCAATACTAGCGGAGAGAAACAATGAGCAGTTCTTC.

The rearrangement joins TRBV6-2 or TRBV6-3 to TRBJ2-6; D remains unclear. V shed 0 bases and J shed 0 bases, with 3 bases lying between them. This CDR3 region has 15 residues. The germline V gene encodes CDR1 MNHEY and CDR2 SVGEGT. The CDR3 coding sequence is TGTGCCAGCAGTTACTCTTTCTCTGGGGCCAACGTCCTGACTTTC. Its translation: CASSYSFSGANVLTF.

This clonotype was detected only once. The V gene is TRBV18, the J gene TRBJ2-1; 11 nucleotides line up with TRBD2. Germline V gene sequence: CDR1 KGHSH, CDR2 LQKENI. The CDR3 is 16 amino acids. V shed 5 bases, J shed 4 bases, and the junction held 7 bases outside the gene matches. The CDR3 here is CASSTRTSGPYNEQFF. The CDR3, as DNA: TGTGCCAGCTCAACAAGGACTAGCGGGCCATACAATGAGCAGTTCTTC.

The V and J genes are TRBV27 and TRBJ2-1; the match to TRBD1 covers 8 bases. Trimming cost V 6 bases and J 6 bases; bases outside gene matches: 16. The CDR3 loop spans 17 amino acids. Germline values: CDR1 MNHEY, CDR2 SMNVEV (reference sequence). The CDR3, as DNA: TGTGCCAGCAGCCAATACGCTATCTTTGACAGGGGCAATGAGCAGTTCTTC. It translates to CASSQYAIFDRGNEQFF.

The chain carries TRBV4-3 and TRBJ2-3; D gene ambiguous. The germline CDR1 and CDR2 sequences are LGHNA and YSLEER. V was cut by 0 bases and J by 6 bases, with 7 bases left in between. The CDR3 length is 13 residues. The CDR3 region has the DNA TGCGCCAGCAGCCAAGACAATATGGATACGCAGTATTTT. The encoded protein is CASSQDNMDTQYF.

This sequence joins TRBV20-1 and TRBJ1-1; 10 nucleotides line up with TRBD1. Germline V gene sequence: CDR1 DFQATT, CDR2 SNEGSKA (reference sequence). The CDR3 is 16 amino acids. The J segment lost 2 bases and the V segment lost 1 base, leaving 7 bases of the junction unmatched. CDR3 sequence reads: CSARGGTGVGNTEAFF. Written as DNA, the CDR3 is TGCAGTGCTAGAGGTGGGACAGGGGTGGGTAACACTGAAGCTTTCTTT.

The chain employs TRBV27 and TRBJ2-7; D call uncertain. Germline CDR1 MNHEY, CDR2 SMNVEV (reference sequence). V was cut by 2 bases and J by 2 bases, with 7 bases left in between. CDR3 size: 13 residues. The CDR3 sequence: CASSLRIAYEQYF. CDR3 DNA sequence: TGTGCCAGCAGTTTACGGATCGCCTACGAGCAGTACTTC.

The rearrangement uses TRBV20-1 and TRBJ2-7, with TRBD2 matching over 12 bases. CDR1 is DFQATT and CDR2 is SNEGSKA in the germline V gene (reference sequence). Unmatched junction bases numbered 7, after V lost 1 base and J lost 0 bases. CDR3 length: 17 residues. CDR3 protein: CSARGRTSGISSYEQYF. CDR3 DNA: TGCAGTGCTAGAGGTCGGACTAGCGGGATAAGCTCCTACGAGCAGTACTTC.

The chain is built from TRBV20-1 and TRBJ2-3; D not certain. Germline lookup yields CDR1 DFQATT and CDR2 SNEGSKA (reference sequence). This CDR3 region has 13 residues. Trimming took off 5 bases at V and 4 bases at J, with 13 bases between the two ends. CDR3 protein: CSAGPLLADTQYF. CDR3 nucleotides: TGCAGTGCTGGGCCCCTATTAGCAGATACGCAGTATTTT.

This chain connects TRBV7-2 to TRBJ1-2; a possible D gene is TRBD1 (5 bases). From germline, CDR1 is SGHTA and CDR2 FQGNSA. The CDR3 sequence is 12 residues long. V lost 4 bases, J lost 7 bases, and 10 bases lay in between. DNA of the CDR3: TGTGCCAGCAGCTCGCACAGGACTGGCTACACCTTC. It specifies CASSSHRTGYTF.

The CDR3 bases are TGTGCCAGCAGTTTTTGGGGACGGGATAATTCACCCCTCCACTTT. Translating gives CASSFWGRDNSPLHF. The J gene is TRBJ1-6, the V gene TRBV6-5; possible D gene TRBD1, 5 bases. The CDR3 covers 15 residues. Trimming left V 4 bases short and J 5 bases short, with 12 bases between. CDR1 and CDR2 (germline): MNHEY, SVGAGI.

This chain links TRBV30 with TRBJ1-5; possible D gene TRBD1, 6 bases. CDR1 and CDR2 (germline): GTSNPN, SVGIG (reference sequence). The V end lost 4 bases, the J end lost 4 bases, and 14 bases lay between the germline ends. This CDR3 spans 14 amino acids. The CDR3 protein is CAWTLKGENQPQHF. The CDR3 DNA reads as TGTGCCTGGACCCTAAAGGGGGAAAATCAGCCCCAGCATTTT.

The V call is TRBV29-1, the J call TRBJ2-6; D may correspond to TRBD1 or TRBD2 (5 bases each). This CDR3 has 15 amino acids. Trimming took off 5 bases at V and 0 bases at J, with 11 bases between the two ends. The germline CDR1 and CDR2 sequences are SQVTM and ANQGSEA. Written as DNA, the CDR3 is TGCAGCGTTTTCCGAGGGGTCTCTGGGGCCAACGTCCTGACTTTC. The encoded protein is CSVFRGVSGANVLTF. Using reference TRBV29-1 and TRBJ2-6 for the parts outside the CDR3, the full variable domain is SAVISQKPSRDICQRGTSLTIQCQVDSQVTMMFWYRQQPGQSLTLIATANQGSEATYESGFVIDKFPISRPNLTFSTLTVSNMSPEDSSIYLCSVFRGVSGANVLTFGAGSRLTVL.